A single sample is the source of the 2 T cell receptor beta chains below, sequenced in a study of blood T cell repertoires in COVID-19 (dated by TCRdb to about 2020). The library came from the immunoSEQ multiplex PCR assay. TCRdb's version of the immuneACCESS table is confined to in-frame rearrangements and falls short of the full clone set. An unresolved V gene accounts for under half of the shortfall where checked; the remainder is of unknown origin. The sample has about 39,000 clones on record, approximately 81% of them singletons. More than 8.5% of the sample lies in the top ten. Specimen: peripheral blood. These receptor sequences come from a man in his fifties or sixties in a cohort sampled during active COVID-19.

The CDR3 is CASSRPGQGLEAFF. The CDR3 DNA follows: TGTGCCAGCAGCAGACCGGGACAGGGGTTAGAAGCTTTCTTT. The chain joins TRBV7-8 to TRBJ1-1; 10 bases line up with TRBD1. V lost 5 bases and J lost 8; bases outside the gene matches: 8. The CDR3 spans 14 residues. Germline CDR1 is SGHVS and CDR2 is FQNEAQ. The full variable domain, completed using reference TRBV7-8 and TRBJ1-1, is GAGVSQSPRYKVAKRGQDVALRCDPISGHVSLFWYQQALGQGPEFLTYFQNEAQLDKSGLPSDRFFAERPEGSVSTLKIQRTQQEDSAVYLCASSRPGQGLEAFFGQGTRLTVV.

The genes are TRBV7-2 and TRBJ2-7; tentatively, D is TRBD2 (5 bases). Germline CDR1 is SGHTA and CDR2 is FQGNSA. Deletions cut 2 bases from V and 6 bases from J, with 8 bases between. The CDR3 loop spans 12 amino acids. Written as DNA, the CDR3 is TGTGCCAGCAGCTTACGTGGAGGCGAGCAGTACTTC. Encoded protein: CASSLRGGEQYF.